The rows below give T cell receptor beta chains drawn from one sample of a study of T-cell memory formation after mild COVID-19. A single record per CDR3 protein comes from TCRdb applying MiXCR to the 5' RACE reads. The data contain about 400,000 distinct CDR3 sequences, less than 25% of them singletons. Sequenced sample: PBMCs or a T cell subset sorted from them (not recorded which). Receptors originate from an adult woman who had mild COVID-19 (a few samples of this study predate the infection). Cell type and time point are not known. Both conserved end residues are part of each CDR3. Not every row has a clone size; where given, it reads once, few, many or a size class.

size	V	J	CDR3
.	TRBV29-1	TRBJ1-1	CSVSLQGGAEAFF
.	TRBV3-1	TRBJ2-5	CASSQGPAGEETQYF
.	TRBV6-1	TRBJ1-5	CASSDPGTGHQPQHF
.	TRBV27	TRBJ1-5	CASSLSGTHQPQHF
.	TRBV15	TRBJ2-6	CATSRDLRAGSGANVLTF
few	TRBV7-6	TRBJ2-2	CASSLAVSPTGELFF
.	TRBV5-1	TRBJ2-5	CASGHGLAAQETQYF
few	TRBV5-1	TRBJ2-1	CASSGQGATYNEQFF
once	TRBV28	TRBJ1-5	CASSPDISNQPQHF
.	TRBV24-1	TRBJ2-2	CATSDGRAGVTGELFF
.	TRBV7-8	TRBJ1-2	CASSYTTGFGYTF
.	TRBV12-3/TRBV12-4	TRBJ1-1	CASSLISRTTEAFF
.	TRBV11-3	TRBJ2-2	CASSLAPGHTGELFF
few	TRBV11-2	TRBJ2-2	CASSLSPGITGELFF
.	TRBV27	TRBJ2-1	CASSLSAGVMHEQFF
.	TRBV7-9	TRBJ2-5	CASSLVGTETQYF
.	TRBV7-6	TRBJ2-7	CASSPLFGLEAYEQYF
few	TRBV9	TRBJ2-1	CASSAPRLAAASRRVGEQFF
once	TRBV12-3/TRBV12-4	TRBJ1-5	CASSSGSQPQHF
.	TRBV7-2	TRBJ2-1	CASSPGGVGSYNEQFF
.	TRBV19	TRBJ2-3	CASSTDRGRTDTQYF
many	TRBV5-1	TRBJ2-1	CASSSGLADYNEQFF
.	TRBV4-2	TRBJ2-4	CASSPLEGIAKNIQYF
few	TRBV2	TRBJ1-5	CASSRGSQPQHF
few	TRBV20-1	TRBJ2-1	CSARGIAGGQSLYNEQFF
.	TRBV3-1	TRBJ2-7	CASSQGDRVPYEQYF
.	TRBV18	TRBJ1-5	CASSLGQMYSNQPQHF
few	TRBV12-3/TRBV12-4	TRBJ2-1	CASSKATGIEQFF
few	TRBV5-1	TRBJ2-6	CASSSGVGSSGANVLTF
many	TRBV5-1	TRBJ2-7	CASSLSRTSGREGQYF
few	TRBV21-1	TRBJ2-3	CASSKVRSGGSTDTQYF
.	TRBV14	TRBJ1-1	CASSQDGLENTEAFF
.	TRBV7-2	TRBJ1-1	CASSLVRQGAEAFF
few	TRBV7-2	TRBJ2-2	CASSWGGSGRANTGELFF
.	TRBV12-3/TRBV12-4	TRBJ1-6	CASSEQGHNSPLHF
.	TRBV29-1	TRBJ2-7	CSVARLAGVHEQYF
.	TRBV12-3/TRBV12-4	TRBJ2-3	CASSLWDRGSTDTQYF
few	TRBV7-6	TRBJ2-3	CASSTRTSGRDTQYF
few	TRBV19	TRBJ1-1	CASRTWRGFMNTEAFF
.	TRBV6-6	TRBJ2-7	CASSVRGVEQYF
.	TRBV2	TRBJ2-1	CASSRLAGSSYNEQFF
.	TRBV7-8	TRBJ1-2	CASSHDRGLGYGYTF
many	TRBV6-1	TRBJ2-2	CASSWTENTGELFF
.	TRBV10-3	TRBJ2-7	CAISHETAYEQYF
.	TRBV6-2/TRBV6-3	TRBJ2-1	CASRGAESSYNEQFF
.	TRBV5-1	TRBJ2-7	CASRGGNSYEQYF
few	TRBV9	TRBJ2-1	CASSVPLAGEESYNEQFF
.	TRBV7-9	TRBJ2-7	CASSLRVLYEQYF
many	TRBV29-1	TRBJ2-7	CSVEAASGNLYEQYF
few	TRBV6-6	TRBJ2-7	CASGPRGGGYEQYF
few	TRBV27	TRBJ2-3	CASSRTGSQDTQYF
few	TRBV12-5	TRBJ2-1	CASGRTSGLYYNEQFF
once	TRBV7-8	TRBJ1-5	CASSPGQQRSNQPQHF
.	TRBV29-1	TRBJ2-7	CSVLTDRGPYEQYF
.	TRBV29-1	TRBJ2-7	CSVECLPGTYEQYF
few	TRBV7-9	TRBJ1-6	CASSFGGGASNSPLHF
.	TRBV9	TRBJ1-1	CASSPGDRMNTEAFF
.	TRBV5-5	TRBJ1-6	CASSLVTASPLHF
.	TRBV20-1	TRBJ2-7	CSAAGLAEVYEQYF
.	TRBV2	TRBJ2-3	CASSEERQGADTQYF